This TCR beta chain was sequenced during a study of T cell responses to AZD1222 COVID-19 vaccine. Study-level points and caveats: Baseline testing showed seropositivity in only six AZD1222 recipients. There were mostly white British donors and more females than males, and clonal diversity was possibly underestimated.

The germline CDR1 and CDR2 sequences are MNHNS and SASEGT. The germline V and J ends were trimmed by 2 bases and 8 bases, with 12 bases remaining between them. The CDR3 length is 13 residues. Profiled with immunoSEQ multiplex PCR; TCRdb holds only in-frame clones, not every one. Among about 120,000 clones listed, 92% were seen once. In the case of this clone: No antigen is known for it.

The genes are TRBV6-1 and TRBJ1-2; D is perhaps TRBD1 (5 bases). Specimen: peripheral blood, collected on day 0 of AZD1222 vaccination. The sequence came from an adult in good health. CDR3: CASSEISGTGYTF. The CDR3 DNA follows: TGTGCCAGCAGTGAAATTTCAGGGACGGGCTACACCTTC.